The entry below describes one TCR beta chain. Its target is unknown. The data belong to a study of regulatory T cells in long-lasting Graves disease. Trimming stripped 2 bases from V and 5 bases from J, with 9 bases between. Per germline, CDR1 SGHTA and CDR2 FQGNSA. CDR3 length: 13 residues. Through Arm-PCR of CDR3 regions and iRepertoire HTBI primers, TCR beta libraries were built. A single record per CDR3 protein comes from TCRdb applying MiXCR to the multiplex PCR reads. The sample carries 300,000 to 500,000 distinct CDR3 sequences, around 20% recorded once. Study results and limitations: Lower TCR diversity was seen in persistent Graves' patients than in newly diagnosed ones. Persistent disease showed a preference for TRBV28, TRBJ1-2 and TRBJ2-5. The study found persistent patients shared more public clonotypes (over 2,500) than new patients (just over 950).

Time point in this sample: persistent/refractory GD, antithyroid drugs over 5 years with positive TRAb. Extracted PBMC RNA gave rise to the TCR library. In this cohort, patients came from an endocrinology department located in Xi'an, China. The chain combines TRBV7-2 with TRBJ1-1, with D uncertain. The clonotype originates from a female donor with Graves disease. The sequenced sample was peripheral blood mononuclear cells (PBMCs), obtained when the disease was refractory, from a patient treated with antithyroid drugs. The DNA of the CDR3 is TGTGCCAGCAGCTTAAATTTCGGTACTGAAGCTTTCTTT. It encodes CASSLNFGTEAFF. Variable domain in full (rest from reference TRBV7-2 and TRBJ1-1): GAGVSQSPSNKVTEKGKDVELRCDPISGHTALYWYRQSLGQGLEFLIYFQGNSAPDKSGLPSDRFSAERTGGSVSTLTIQRTQQEDSAVYLCASSLNFGTEAFFGQGTRLTVV.